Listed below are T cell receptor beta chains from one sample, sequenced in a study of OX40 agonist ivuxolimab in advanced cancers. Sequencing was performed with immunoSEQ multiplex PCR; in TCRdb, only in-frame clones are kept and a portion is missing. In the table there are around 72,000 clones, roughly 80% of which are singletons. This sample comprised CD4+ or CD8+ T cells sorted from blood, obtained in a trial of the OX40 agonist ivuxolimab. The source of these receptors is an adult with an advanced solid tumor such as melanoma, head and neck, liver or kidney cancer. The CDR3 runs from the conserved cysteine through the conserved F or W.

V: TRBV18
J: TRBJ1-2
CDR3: CASSPGVGNNYGYTF

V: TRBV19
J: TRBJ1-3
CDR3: CASSIDGTVSGNTIYF

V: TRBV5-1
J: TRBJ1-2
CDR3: CASTVVAGDAYGYTF

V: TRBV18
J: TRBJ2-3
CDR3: CASSWREPSTDTQYF

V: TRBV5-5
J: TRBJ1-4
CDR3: CASSLAGGNEKLFF

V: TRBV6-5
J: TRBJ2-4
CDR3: CASSSGPRQIQYF

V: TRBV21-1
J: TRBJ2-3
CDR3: CASSNGGQKGPDTQYF

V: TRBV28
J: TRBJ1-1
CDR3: CASSLRVNTEAFF

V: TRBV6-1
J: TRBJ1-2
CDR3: CASVKKAYGYTF

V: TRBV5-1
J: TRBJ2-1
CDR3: CASSLEDRDYNEQFF

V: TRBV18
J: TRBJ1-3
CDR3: CASSPSQGRERSGNTIYF

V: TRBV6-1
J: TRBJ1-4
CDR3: CASSEGRSNEKLFF

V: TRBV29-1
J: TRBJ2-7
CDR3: CSVKDRAYEQYF

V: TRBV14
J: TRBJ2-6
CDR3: CASNLAGANVLTF

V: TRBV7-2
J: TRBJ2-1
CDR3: CASSFSGTSNEQFF

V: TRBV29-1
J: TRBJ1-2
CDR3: CSVQPGWDSTTYGYTF